Each of the 10 T cell receptor beta chains below was sequenced from the same sample in a study of shared clonotypes between healthy human individuals. Clones were read by immunoSEQ multiplex PCR, and TCRdb kept only the in-frame ones, dropping some. The sample consists of about 2.5 million clones, roughly 92% of them appearing once. Sequenced: naive CD4+ T cells from PBMCs. Subset: CD45RA+ positively selected. The receptors come from a man aged 18 to 30 in good health. Some clones in this sample may be carry-over from other donors' samples.

This chain connects TRBV12-5 to TRBJ1-2; D unresolved. Trimming left V 3 bases short and J 8 bases short, with 16 bases between. CDR3 size: 14 residues. Germline V gene data show CDR1 as LGHNT and CDR2 as FRNRAP. CDR3 region: CASGLSGPYGGYTF. The DNA for the CDR3 is TGTGCTAGTGGTTTATCCGGGCCCTACGGCGGCTACACCTTC.

This rearrangement joins TRBV11-3 to TRBJ2-5; D ambiguous. Trimming cost V 1 base and J 7 bases, with 13 bases left between them. The CDR3 covers 14 residues. In germline, CDR1 is SGHNT, CDR2 YENEEA. The CDR3 DNA follows: TGTGCCAGCAGCTTAGGTCGAGAAACACCGACCCAGTACTTC. Residues: CASSLGRETPTQYF.

V and J are TRBV11-2 and TRBJ2-1; tentatively, D is TRBD1 or TRBD2 (5 bases each). This CDR3 comprises 13 residues. Germline CDR1 and CDR2: SGHAT and FQNNGV. V was clipped by 8 bases and J by 2 bases, with 10 bases between them. This CDR3 reads CASSGTPYNEQFF. CDR3 sequence (DNA): TGTGCCAGCTCTGGGACCCCCTACAATGAGCAGTTCTTC.

The CDR3 DNA reads TGCGCCAGCAGCCCGCTGACAGGGGCGCTAAATGAAAAACTGTTTTTT. As protein: CASSPLTGALNEKLFF. The chain uses TRBV5-1 and TRBJ1-4, with 8 bases fitting TRBD1. Germline values: CDR1 SGHRS, CDR2 YFSETQ. V shed 4 bases, J shed 5 bases, and the junction held 10 bases outside the gene matches. The CDR3 length is 16 residues.

A word on this clone: The identical CDR3 is also encoded by other nucleotide sequences in the sample. The chain recombines TRBV2 with TRBJ2-3; D possibly corresponds to TRBD2 (6 bases). CDR1 SNHLY and CDR2 FYNNEI come from the germline V gene. With 4 bases removed from V and 1 base from J, the gap between germline ends came to 9 bases. The CDR3 extends over 14 amino acids. CDR3 residues: CASSVGGGTDTQYF. The CDR3 nucleotides read TGTGCCAGCAGTGTGGGCGGGGGCACAGATACGCAGTATTTT.

As to this clone: The same CDR3 arises from other DNA sequences in this sample as well. V is TRBV9 and J is TRBJ1-4; D possibly corresponds to TRBD1 (6 bases). Germline V CDR1 and CDR2: SGDLS, YYNGEE. The CDR3 covers 13 residues. Trimming took off 0 bases at V and 11 bases at J, with 11 bases between the two ends. DNA for the CDR3: TGTGCCAGCAGCGTAGGGCCAGGGGAGAAACTGTTTTTT. Translating it yields CASSVGPGEKLFF.

Turning to this clone: The sample holds other DNA sequences that translate to the same CDR3. The chain has TRBV5-1 and TRBJ2-1; 9 positions agree with TRBD1. The ends lost 3 bases at V and 3 bases at J; junction bases unmatched: 4. Per germline, CDR1 SGHRS and CDR2 YFSETQ. CDR3 length: 15 amino acids. The chain's CDR3 is CASSSGQGLYNEQFF. In nucleotides, the CDR3 is TGCGCCAGCAGCTCCGGACAGGGGCTCTACAATGAGCAGTTCTTC.

This sequence joins TRBV6-6 and TRBJ1-1, with D unclear. Germline V lookup: CDR1 MNHNY, CDR2 SVGAGI (reference sequence). V lost 2 bases and J lost 3, with 13 bases in between. The CDR3 has 15 residues. Here the CDR3 reads CASSYTRLSDTEAFF. The CDR3 nucleotides are TGTGCCAGCAGTTACACACGACTTTCGGACACTGAAGCTTTCTTT.

The V and J genes are TRBV21-1 and TRBJ1-2; the table's D call of TRBD1 was not tested on the DNA. TRBV21-1 represents a pseudogene. CDR3 size: 15 residues. CDR3 sequence reads: CASSKGDREFYGYTF. The CDR3 DNA reads TGTGCCAGCAGCAAAGGGGACAGGGAGTTCTATGGCTACACCTTC.

The chain combines TRBV11-1 with TRBJ2-7, with 8 bases matching TRBD2. V lost 0 bases to trimming and J lost 0 bases; unmatched junction nucleotides: 1. The V gene's germline CDR1 is SGHAT and CDR2 FQDESV (reference sequence). CDR3 length equals 15 residues. CDR3 region: CASSLAAGGSYEQYF. In nucleotides, the CDR3 is TGTGCCAGCAGCTTAGCTGCGGGAGGCTCCTACGAGCAGTACTTC.